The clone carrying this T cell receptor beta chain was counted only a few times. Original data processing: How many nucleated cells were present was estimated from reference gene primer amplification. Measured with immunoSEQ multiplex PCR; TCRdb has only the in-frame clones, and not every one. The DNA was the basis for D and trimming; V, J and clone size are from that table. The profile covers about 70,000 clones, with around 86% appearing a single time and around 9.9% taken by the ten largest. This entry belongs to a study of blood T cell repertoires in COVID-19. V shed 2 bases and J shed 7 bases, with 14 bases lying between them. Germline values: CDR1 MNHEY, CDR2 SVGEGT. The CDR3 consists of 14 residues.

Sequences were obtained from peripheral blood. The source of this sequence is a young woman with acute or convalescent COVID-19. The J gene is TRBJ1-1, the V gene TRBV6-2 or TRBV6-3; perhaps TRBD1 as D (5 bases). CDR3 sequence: CASSYRQGRIEAFF. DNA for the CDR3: TGTGCCAGCAGTTACCGGCAGGGTCGGATTGAAGCTTTCTTT.